A single sample gave rise to the 21 T cell receptor beta chains below, sequenced in a study of response to subunit inactivated influenza vaccine. Via MiXCR, TCRdb re-called the RT-PCR reads, giving one row per CDR3 protein. The table shows a few hundred thousand distinct CDR3 sequences, with 14% occurring only once. The input for sequencing was PBMCs from blood, taken roughly 13 days after vaccination. These TCRs come from a man between 45 and 60 years old who received an inactivated influenza vaccine.

The genes are TRBV20-1 and TRBJ2-2; possible D gene TRBD2, 6 bases. V was pared by 3 bases and J by 7 bases, with 15 bases between. The CDR3 runs 14 residues. Germline V CDR1 and CDR2: DFQATT, SNEGSKA (reference sequence). CDR3 DNA: TGCAGTGCTAGCAACGGGGGTTTTCACGGGGAGCTGTTTTTT. Amino acid sequence: CSASNGGFHGELFF.

V usage is TRBV7-2 and J usage is TRBJ2-7; D not certain. V lost 4 bases, J lost 3 bases, and 13 bases lay in between. The CDR3 runs 14 residues. Germline V gives CDR1 SGHTA, CDR2 FQGNSA. As DNA, the CDR3 is TGTGCCAGCAGCTCCCCCGGGCCCGACTACGAGCAGTACTTC. As protein: CASSSPGPDYEQYF.

The V gene is TRBV20-1, the J gene TRBJ1-6; D is perhaps TRBD1 (5 bases). There are 14 residues in the CDR3. The germline CDR1 and CDR2 sequences are DFQATT and SNEGSKA (reference sequence). V dropped 7 bases and J dropped 4 bases, with 14 bases sitting between them. The CDR3 coding sequence is TGCAGTGTTACCGTTGGGACTTATAATTCACCCCTCCACTTT. It translates to CSVTVGTYNSPLHF.

This clonotype was seen only a few times. The J gene is TRBJ1-6, the V gene TRBV11-1; D is undetermined. CDR1 and CDR2 (germline): SGHAT, FQDESV (reference sequence). V lost 3 bases to trimming and J lost 7 bases, with 10 bases between them. The CDR3 spans 14 residues. CDR3 sequence: CASSFEHGNSPLHF. CDR3 DNA sequence: TGTGCCAGCAGCTTTGAGCACGGAAATTCACCCCTCCACTTT. The whole variable domain, remainder taken from reference TRBV11-1 and TRBJ1-6, is EAEVAQSPRYKITEKSQAVAFWCDPISGHATLYWYRQILGQGPELLVQFQDESVVDDSQLPKDRFSAERLKGVDSTLKIQPAELGDSAMYLCASSFEHGNSPLHFGNGTRLTVT.

The chain joins TRBV10-3 to TRBJ2-4; 10 nucleotides line up with TRBD1. CDR1 and CDR2 from the germline V gene are ENHRY and SYGVKD. With V trimmed by 3 bases and J by 4 bases, 6 bases remained unmatched. This CDR3 has 16 residues. The CDR3 nucleotides read TGTGCCATCAGTGATTCGGGACAGGGGAATAAAAACATTCAGTACTTC. Protein sequence: CAISDSGQGNKNIQYF.

The chain has TRBV7-9 and TRBJ1-6; D not certain. CDR1 is SEHNR and CDR2 is FQNEAQ in the germline V gene (reference sequence). The CDR3 loop spans 14 amino acids. Trimming left V 1 base short and J 10 bases short, with 11 bases between. CDR3 coding DNA: TGTGCCAGCAGCTTAGGGTCGGGAAACTCACCCCTCCACTTT. It encodes CASSLGSGNSPLHF.

This clonotype was observed a handful of times. The chain joins TRBV7-9 to TRBJ2-3, with D unclear. This CDR3 has 16 amino acids. V was trimmed by 2 bases and J by 2 bases, leaving 14 bases between them. CDR1 is SEHNR and CDR2 is FQNEAQ in the germline V gene (reference sequence). CDR3 loop: CASSLILSGNTDTQYF. CDR3 DNA: TGTGCCAGCAGCTTAATTTTGTCCGGAAACACAGATACGCAGTATTTT.

The chain couples TRBV5-1 to TRBJ2-3; 10 bases agree with TRBD2. CDR1 and CDR2 from the germline V gene are SGHRS and YFSETQ. J lost 2 bases, V lost 4 bases, and 10 bases had no gene match. The CDR3 extends over 17 amino acids. CDR3 region: CASSPSRTSGSTDTQYF. The CDR3 DNA reads as TGCGCCAGCAGCCCGAGTAGGACTAGCGGCTCCACAGATACGCAGTATTTT.

This chain links TRBV12-3 or TRBV12-4 with TRBJ2-1; D is possibly TRBD1 or TRBD2 (5 bases each). The ends were cut back, 8 bases at V and 0 bases at J, with 14 bases in the middle. CDR3 length: 15 amino acids. The CDR3 is CASLHRDLSYNEQFF. The CDR3 nucleotides are TGTGCCAGCCTCCATCGGGACCTCTCCTACAATGAGCAGTTCTTC.

A few counts support this clonotype. This chain links TRBV25-1 with TRBJ2-3, with D possibly matching TRBD1 (5 bases). Trimming stripped 6 bases from V and 2 bases from J, with 9 bases between. The V gene's germline CDR1 is MGHDK and CDR2 SYGVNS. The CDR3 consists of 13 residues. CDR3 in DNA: TGTGCCAGCAGGGAACAGGTCACAGATACGCAGTATTTT. Its translation: CASREQVTDTQYF.

This clonotype was observed a handful of times. This chain links TRBV28 with TRBJ2-7, with D hard to call. This CDR3 has 15 amino acids. Germline assignment: CDR1 MDHEN and CDR2 SYDVKM. V gave up 2 bases and J gave up 6 bases, with 17 bases separating them. CDR3 sequence reads: CASSLNFGPVAEQYF. DNA of the CDR3: TGTGCCAGCAGTTTAAATTTTGGCCCCGTAGCCGAGCAGTACTTC.

This clonotype was observed a few times. V is TRBV7-2 and J is TRBJ1-2, with D perhaps TRBD1 (5 bases). The CDR3 sequence is 15 residues long. The germline V gene has CDR1 SGHTA and CDR2 FQGNSA. Trimming took 1 base from V and 6 from J, leaving 15 bases between them. This chain's CDR3 is CASSLGRSGMDGYTF. The DNA for the CDR3 is TGTGCCAGCAGCTTAGGGCGCTCAGGGATGGATGGCTACACCTTC.

This clonotype was picked up a small number of times. The chain employs TRBV7-2 and TRBJ2-3, with D tentatively TRBD2 (5 bases). Per the germline V gene, CDR1 is SGHTA and CDR2 is FQGNSA. The CDR3 totals 14 residues. Trimming pared 4 bases from V and 4 bases from J, leaving 12 bases between. CDR3 sequence (DNA): TGTGCCAGCAGCTGGACGGCGGAGGCAGATACGCAGTATTTT. Translation: CASSWTAEADTQYF.

V is TRBV2 and J is TRBJ1-3; 7 bases are a match to TRBD1. The germline V gene has CDR1 SNHLY and CDR2 FYNNEI. V dropped 5 bases and J dropped 0; count of bases not matched to a gene: 10. This CDR3 has 17 amino acids. CDR3 in DNA: TGTGCCAGCAGTCGAGATATGGGACAGAGCTCTGGAAACACCATATATTTT. This sequence encodes CASSRDMGQSSGNTIYF.

This clonotype came up a few times. This chain connects TRBV4-1 to TRBJ2-5, with TRBD2 as a possible D gene (5 bases). Trimming took 5 bases from V and 9 from J, leaving 25 bases between them. Germline lookup yields CDR1 MGHRA and CDR2 YSYEKL. The CDR3 covers 16 residues. CDR3 sequence (DNA): TGCGCCAGCAGCACAAGCGGACCCCCGCTAGGTGGGTCCCAGTACTTC. Translated: CASSTSGPPLGGSQYF.

Many counts were recorded for this clonotype. V and J are TRBV12-3 or TRBV12-4 and TRBJ2-7; TRBD2 might be the D (5 bases). The length of the CDR3 is 13 residues. V was clipped by 0 bases and J by 5 bases, with 8 bases between them. The CDR3 region is CASSLAGVNEQYF. As DNA, the CDR3 is TGTGCCAGCAGTTTAGCGGGAGTCAACGAGCAGTACTTC.

This clonotype was observed at least ten times. The chain is built from TRBV3-1 and TRBJ2-3; 12 nucleotides match TRBD2. Germline loops: CDR1 LGHDT, CDR2 YNNKEL (reference sequence). The CDR3 spans 18 residues. With V trimmed by 4 bases and J by 0 bases, 8 bases remained unmatched. The CDR3 reads CASSRLPGLAGSTDTQYF. The DNA of the CDR3 is TGTGCCAGCAGCCGCCTACCCGGACTAGCGGGGAGCACAGATACGCAGTATTTT.

This clonotype was picked up a small number of times. The rearrangement links TRBV29-1 to TRBJ2-7; no definite D call. Looked up from germline, CDR1 is SQVTM and CDR2 is ANQGSEA. This CDR3 region has 14 residues. With 5 bases removed from V and 2 bases from J, the gap between germline ends came to 16 bases. This CDR3 reads CSVTGSEVAYEQYF. In DNA, the CDR3 is TGCAGCGTTACCGGATCGGAAGTGGCCTACGAGCAGTACTTC.

This rearrangement joins TRBV28 to TRBJ1-1; 7 bases line up with TRBD1. Germline CDR1 and CDR2: MDHEN and SYDVKM. J lost 8 bases, V lost 6 bases, and 9 bases had no gene match. The CDR3 loop spans 13 amino acids. CDR3 nucleotides: TGTGCCAGCAGCTTCGCCGACAGGGCCGAAGCTTTCTTT. It is translated as CASSFADRAEAFF.

The V and J genes are TRBV5-1 and TRBJ2-2; D is possibly TRBD1 (6 bases). Germline CDR1 and CDR2: SGHRS and YFSETQ. The V and J ends lost 0 bases and 5 bases respectively, with 11 bases between them. This CDR3 is 15 amino acids long. The CDR3 here is CASSLDGGRTGELFF. DNA of the CDR3: TGCGCCAGCAGCTTGGATGGGGGCAGGACCGGGGAGCTGTTTTTT.

The J gene is TRBJ2-5, the V gene TRBV7-6, with a possible D match to TRBD1 (5 bases). The CDR3 covers 13 residues. CDR1 and CDR2 from the germline V gene are SGHVS and FNYEAQ. V was pared by 1 base and J by 3 bases, with 6 bases between. Here the CDR3 reads CASSLVQEETQYF. CDR3 in DNA: TGTGCCAGCAGCTTAGTACAGGAAGAGACCCAGTACTTC.